A single sample is the source of the 3 T cell receptor beta chains below, sequenced in a study of blood T cell repertoires in COVID-19. Repertoires were generated with immunoSEQ multiplex PCR, while TCRdb's copy carries only in-frame clones and drops some. The table has about 180,000 clones, more than 65% seen once. The sample comprised peripheral blood. The origin of the receptors is a woman aged 60-70 years with COVID-19, enrolled during active disease.

The chain couples TRBV5-4 to TRBJ1-4; TRBD1 agrees at 7 bases. J was trimmed by 6 bases and V by 4 bases; bases with no gene match: 6. Germline-derived CDR1 and CDR2 are SGHNT and YYREEE (reference sequence). This CDR3 is 14 amino acids long. CDR3 amino acids: CASSTRQGDEKLFF. The CDR3 region has the DNA TGTGCCAGCAGCACCCGACAGGGTGATGAAAAACTGTTTTTT.

This clone was seen a handful of times. This chain joins TRBV5-8 and TRBJ2-2; 7 bases fit TRBD1. Germline CDR1 is SGHTS and CDR2 is YDEGEE. The CDR3 covers 13 residues. V was pared by 5 bases and J by 4 bases, with 2 bases of the junction left unmatched. In DNA, the CDR3 is TGTGCCAGCAGTTACAGGGGCACCGGGGAGCTGTTTTTT. Its protein product is CASSYRGTGELFF.

In this sample, this clone turned up once. The CDR3 nucleotides are TGTGCCAGCAGCCGTTACAGGGATAACACTGAAGCTTTCTTT. It specifies CASSRYRDNTEAFF. The gene calls are TRBV3-1 (or the pseudogene TRBV3-2) and TRBJ1-1; possibly TRBD1 for D (6 bases). Trimming cost V 4 bases and J 2 bases, with 11 bases left between them. The CDR3 is made up of 14 amino acids. Germline V gives CDR1 LGHDT, CDR2 YNNKEL (reference sequence).